This TCR beta chain stems from a study of blood T cell repertoires in COVID-19. About the research overall: There were acute and convalescent COVID-19 samples, and they came from the United States, Italy and Spain. Sources were T cells, B-cell-depleted T cells, or PBMCs; the material itself was cDNA or gDNA.

Authors' analysis steps: By means of reference gene primer amplification, nucleated cell counts were estimated. Sequencing was performed with immunoSEQ multiplex PCR; in TCRdb, only in-frame clones are kept and a portion is missing. V, J and clone size are taken as reported in that table, and D and trimming were inferred from the DNA itself. The sample has more than 65,000 clones; roughly 87% are singletons. The sequencing input was peripheral blood. This receptor was obtained from a woman in her fifties or sixties with acute or convalescent COVID-19.

CDR3 DNA: TGTGCCAGCAGTCCCTTATCGGGAGTAGGCACAGATACGCAGTATTTT. It translates to CASSPLSGVGTDTQYF. The chain is built from TRBV28 and TRBJ2-3, with D possibly TRBD2 on 6 matching bases. V was clipped by 5 bases and J by 1 base, with 16 bases between them. CDR1 and CDR2 from the germline V gene are MDHEN and SYDVKM. The CDR3 loop spans 16 amino acids. The whole variable domain, filled in from reference TRBV28 and TRBJ2-3, reads DVKVTQSSRYLVKRTGEKVFLECVQDMDHENMFWYRQDPGLGLRLIYFSYDVKMKEKGDIPEGYSVSREKKERFSLILESASTNQTSMYLCASSPLSGVGTDTQYFGPGTRLTVL.